This is a list of T cell receptor beta chains from one sample in a study of early T cells in non-severe SARS-CoV-2 infection. Each CDR3 protein is one row after TCRdb ran MiXCR on the 5' RACE reads. The table has 68,000 or so distinct CDR3 sequences, 13% seen once. Sequences were obtained from whole blood. Every receptor here comes from an adult who was a healthcare worker with PCR-confirmed SARS-CoV-2 infection or an uninfected control (not recorded which). CDR3s include the opening cysteine and the closing phenylalanine or tryptophan. A D gene is named only where the DNA matches it firmly. Only part of the rows carry a size: once, few, many, or a class if the clone is expanded.

D gene,J gene,clone size,V gene,CDR3 protein,CDR3 DNA
-,TRBJ1-4,few,TRBV14,CASSRYGSNEKLFF,TGTGCCAGCAGCCGATATGGGAGTAATGAAAAACTGTTTTTT
-,TRBJ2-5,few,TRBV9,CASSEEGETQYF,TGTGCCAGCAGTGAAGAAGGAGAGACCCAGTACTTC
-,TRBJ2-5,few,TRBV2,CASRKGGGSPSRETQYF,TGTGCCAGCAGGAAAGGTGGGGGTAGCCCTAGCCGGGAGACCCAGTACTTC
-,TRBJ1-4,many,TRBV4-3,CASSQGVRATNEKLFF,TGCGCCAGCAGCCAAGGGGTTCGGGCAACTAATGAAAAACTGTTTTTT
-,TRBJ1-1,-,TRBV5-1,CASSFWGMNTEAFF,TGCGCCAGCAGCTTTTGGGGCATGAACACTGAAGCTTTCTTT
-,TRBJ2-7,few,TRBV11-2,CASSQPGPGYEQYF,TGTGCCAGCAGCCAGCCGGGGCCAGGGTACGAGCAGTACTTC
-,TRBJ2-3,many,TRBV7-2,CASSSRPEDTQYF,TGTGCCAGCAGCTCCCGACCCGAAGATACGCAGTATTTT
-,TRBJ1-4,few,TRBV7-9,CASSLGQKRLFF,TGTGCCAGCAGCTTAGGGCAGAAGAGACTGTTTTTT
-,TRBJ2-2,many,TRBV7-9,CASRSGSGELFF,TGTGCCAGCAGATCAGGGTCCGGGGAGCTGTTTTTT
-,TRBJ1-6,many,TRBV30,CAWSKNRNSPLHF,TGTGCCTGGAGTAAGAACAGAAATTCACCCCTCCACTTT
TRBD1,TRBJ1-1,few,TRBV20-1,CSADRGRTEAFF,TGCAGTGCTGACAGGGGAAGAACTGAAGCTTTCTTT
-,TRBJ1-1,many,TRBV29-1,CSVLAFGDRMNTEAFF,TGCAGCGTTCTGGCGTTCGGCGACAGAATGAACACTGAAGCTTTCTTT
-,TRBJ1-3,few,TRBV30,CAWSVGTRNTIYF,TGTGCCTGGAGTGTCGGAACCCGTAACACCATATATTTT
TRBD2,TRBJ2-7,many,TRBV6-6,CASSTSGATYEQYF,TGTGCCAGTTCGACTAGCGGGGCAACCTACGAGCAGTACTTC
-,TRBJ2-3,-,TRBV5-4,CASSYWLRGTDTRYF,TGTGCCAGCAGCTACTGGTTGCGTGGCACAGATACGCGGTATTTT
-,TRBJ2-2,many,TRBV7-9,CASSALNLKNTGELFF,TGTGCCAGCAGCGCTCTCAATCTGAAGAACACCGGGGAGCTGTTTTTT
-,TRBJ1-2,many,TRBV7-6,CASSFWANYGYTF,TGTGCCAGCAGCTTTTGGGCTAACTATGGCTACACCTTC
-,TRBJ2-5,many,TRBV29-1,CSAAVGQETQYF,TGCAGCGCCGCCGTGGGTCAAGAGACCCAGTACTTC
TRBD2,TRBJ2-5,few,TRBV7-2,CASSRLAGGLAETQYF,TGTGCCAGCAGCCGGCTAGCGGGGGGGCTTGCGGAGACCCAGTACTTC
TRBD1,TRBJ1-4,-,TRBV6-5,CASSRTGGAEKLFF,TGTGCCAGCAGCCGCACAGGGGGCGCCGAAAAACTGTTTTTT
-,TRBJ1-2,many,TRBV5-1,CASSSSEEDGYTF,TGCGCCAGCAGTAGTTCAGAAGAGGATGGCTACACCTTC
-,TRBJ2-5,few,TRBV4-2,CASSQEYSKETQYF,TGTGCCAGCAGCCAAGAATATAGCAAGGAGACCCAGTACTTC
-,TRBJ2-2,-,TRBV20-1,CSATDGRGNTGELFF,TGCAGTGCTACCGATGGTAGGGGGAACACCGGGGAGCTGTTTTTT
-,TRBJ1-1,-,TRBV10-3,CAIGLVENTEAFF,TGTGCCATCGGACTAGTGGAGAACACTGAAGCTTTCTTT
TRBD1,TRBJ1-1,-,TRBV6-6,CASSQGGTEAFF,TGTGCCAGCAGTCAGGGGGGCACTGAAGCTTTCTTT
-,TRBJ2-3,-,TRBV2,CASSELVSTDTQYF,TGTGCCAGCAGTGAACTAGTTTCCACAGATACGCAGTATTTT
TRBD2,TRBJ2-5,many,TRBV6-5,CASSAGDRIQETQYF,TGTGCCAGCAGCGCGGGGGACCGTATACAAGAGACCCAGTACTTC
-,TRBJ1-1,-,TRBV29-1,CSVEKGEGTEAFF,TGCAGCGTTGAAAAAGGGGAGGGCACTGAAGCTTTCTTT
-,TRBJ1-5,many,TRBV6-5,CASSRFQGNQPQHF,TGTGCCAGCAGCCGCTTCCAGGGGAATCAGCCCCAGCATTTT
TRBD1,TRBJ2-5,few,TRBV20-1,CSGFHRQGQETQYF,TGCAGTGGATTCCATCGACAGGGGCAAGAGACCCAGTACTTC
TRBD2,TRBJ2-3,-,TRBV19,CASSSMGLAMGDTQYF,TGTGCCAGTAGTTCAATGGGACTAGCGATGGGAGATACGCAGTATTTT
TRBD2,TRBJ2-4,-,TRBV10-1,CASSESAAGGDIQYF,TGCGCCAGCAGTGAGTCCGCAGCGGGGGGGGACATTCAGTACTTC
-,TRBJ2-7,-,TRBV4-1,CASSLDSYPYEQYF,TGCGCCAGCAGCCTGGACTCATACCCCTACGAGCAGTACTTC
TRBD1,TRBJ2-2,-,TRBV6-6,CASSYEGAPTGELFF,TGTGCCAGCAGTTACGAGGGGGCCCCAACCGGGGAGCTTTTTTTT
-,TRBJ1-2,-,TRBV12-3/TRBV12-4,CASSLLLGGSSNYGYTF,TGTGCCAGCAGTTTATTGTTGGGGGGCAGTTCCAACTATGGCTACACCTTC
TRBD1,TRBJ2-3,few,TRBV24-1,CATSDPGTGRNTQYF,TGTGCCACCAGTGATCCTGGGACAGGCCGGAATACGCAGTATTTT
TRBD2,TRBJ2-3,few,TRBV24-1,CATSAAGESDVADTQYF,TGTGCCACCAGTGCGGCGGGGGAATCAGATGTGGCAGATACGCAGTATTTT
-,TRBJ2-1,-,TRBV20-1,CSADRRRGYNEQFF,TGCAGTGCTGACCGCCGCCGGGGCTACAATGAGCAGTTCTTC
TRBD1,TRBJ2-2,few,TRBV15,CATSRPGTENTGELFF,TGTGCCACCAGCAGACCCGGGACAGAGAACACCGGGGAGCTGTTTTTT
-,TRBJ2-5,few,TRBV3-1,CASSQEGETQYF,TGTGCCAGCAGCCAAGAAGGAGAGACCCAGTACTTC
TRBD2,TRBJ2-5,-,TRBV29-1,CSVEATGTIREETQYF,TGCAGCGTTGAGGCGACCGGGACTATCCGCGAAGAGACCCAGTACTTC
-,TRBJ2-5,medium-sized,TRBV5-1,CASSPWTVPSQETQYF,TGCGCCAGCAGCCCCTGGACAGTCCCGTCCCAAGAGACCCAGTACTTC
-,TRBJ2-3,few,TRBV29-1,CSVEGTSASSTDTQYF,TGCAGCGTTGAAGGGACATCTGCCTCAAGCACAGATACGCAGTATTTT
-,TRBJ2-1,few,TRBV20-1,CSAFNEQFF,TGCAGTGCTTTCAATGAGCAGTTCTTC
TRBD1,TRBJ1-2,many,TRBV29-1,CSVGAGGYYGYTF,TGCAGCGTCGGGGCAGGGGGCTACTATGGCTACACCTTC
-,TRBJ2-5,-,TRBV5-5,CASSLELSSETQYF,TGTGCCAGCAGCTTGGAATTAAGTTCAGAGACCCAGTACTTC
TRBD1,TRBJ2-7,-,TRBV19,CASTPRRDRGYEQYF,TGTGCCAGTACCCCCCGGCGGGACAGGGGCTACGAGCAGTACTTC
-,TRBJ2-5,-,TRBV7-3,CASSSTGTMEVETQYF,TGTGCCAGCAGCTCGACCGGGACAATGGAAGTTGAGACCCAGTACTTC
-,TRBJ1-2,many,TRBV18,CASSAGSNYGYTF,TGTGCCAGCTCGGCAGGGTCTAACTATGGCTACACCTTC
-,TRBJ1-4,many,TRBV19,CASSPRPTWANEKLFF,TGTGCCAGTAGTCCTCGTCCTACGTGGGCTAATGAAAAACTGTTTTTT
-,TRBJ1-1,many,TRBV27,CASSLRAGNTEAFF,TGTGCCAGCAGTTTAAGGGCCGGGAACACTGAAGCTTTCTTT
-,TRBJ2-1,many,TRBV11-3,CASSSRESEQFF,TGTGCCAGCAGCTCTAGGGAATCTGAGCAGTTCTTC
TRBD1,TRBJ2-7,many,TRBV10-3,CAIRPGQGAYEQYF,TGTGCCATCAGACCGGGACAGGGGGCCTACGAGCAGTACTTC
-,TRBJ1-5,-,TRBV3-1,CASSQDTSSNQPQHF,TGTGCCAGCAGCCAAGACACCAGTAGCAATCAGCCCCAGCATTTT
TRBD1,TRBJ1-6,few,TRBV6-6,CASSLPGTGSPLHF,TGTGCCAGCAGTTTGCCCGGGACAGGTTCACCCCTCCACTTT
TRBD1,TRBJ1-6,-,TRBV5-1,CASSRDRKVSPLHF,TGCGCCAGCAGCCGGGACAGGAAAGTTTCACCCCTCCACTTT
-,TRBJ1-2,many,TRBV3-1,CASSLQEGYNYGYTF,TGTGCCAGCAGCCTCCAGGAAGGGTACAACTATGGCTACACCTTC
-,TRBJ1-2,-,TRBV6-5,CASSYPSGGDGYTF,TGTGCCAGCAGTTACCCGAGTGGGGGGGATGGCTACACCTTC
-,TRBJ1-5,few,TRBV6-2/TRBV6-3,CASSQQGDNQPQHF,TGTGCCAGCAGCCAACAAGGGGACAATCAGCCCCAGCATTTT